This record concerns one T cell receptor beta chain sequence. Its antigen is still unknown. The PCR made use of 60 Vbeta and 13 Jbeta primers. Some clones are missing from TCRdb's copy, which holds only in-frame ones; the method was immunoSEQ multiplex PCR. The profile shows 84,000 or so clones, roughly 80% of them singletons. This entry belongs to a study of cytomegalovirus exposure and HLA in healthy donors. Germline V gene lookup returns CDR1 SGDLS and CDR2 YYNGEE. V shed 3 bases and J shed 2 bases, with 6 bases lying between them. This CDR3 has 13 amino acids. Findings and caveats of the study: A later analysis found most CMV-associated TCR beta chains apparently HLA-restricted. CMV serostatus stood as the only immune exposure information on hand.

Sequenced input: PBMCs. The chain is built from TRBV9 and TRBJ1-5; D unclear. This clonotype was sampled from a human donor in good health. The CDR3 here is CASSGSGNQPQHF. The CDR3 DNA sequence: TGTGCCAGCAGCGGTTCAGGCAATCAGCCCCAGCATTTT.